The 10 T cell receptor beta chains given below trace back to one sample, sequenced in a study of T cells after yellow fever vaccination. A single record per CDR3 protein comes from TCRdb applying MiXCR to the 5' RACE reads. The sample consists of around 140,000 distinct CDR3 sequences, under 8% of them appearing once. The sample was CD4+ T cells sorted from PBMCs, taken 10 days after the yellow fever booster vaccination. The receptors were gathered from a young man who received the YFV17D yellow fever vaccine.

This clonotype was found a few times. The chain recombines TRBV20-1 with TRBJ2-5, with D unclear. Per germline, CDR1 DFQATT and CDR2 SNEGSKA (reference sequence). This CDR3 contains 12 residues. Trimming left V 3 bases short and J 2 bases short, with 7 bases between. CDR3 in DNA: TGCAGTGCTAGCTATTATCAAGAGACCCAGTACTTC. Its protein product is CSASYYQETQYF.

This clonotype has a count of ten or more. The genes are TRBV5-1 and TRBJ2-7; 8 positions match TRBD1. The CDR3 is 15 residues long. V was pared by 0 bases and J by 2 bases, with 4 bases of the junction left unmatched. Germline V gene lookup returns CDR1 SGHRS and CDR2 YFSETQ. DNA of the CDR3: TGCGCCAGCAGCTTGGCCTTGGGACAGGCCTACGAGCAGTACTTC. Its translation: CASSLALGQAYEQYF.

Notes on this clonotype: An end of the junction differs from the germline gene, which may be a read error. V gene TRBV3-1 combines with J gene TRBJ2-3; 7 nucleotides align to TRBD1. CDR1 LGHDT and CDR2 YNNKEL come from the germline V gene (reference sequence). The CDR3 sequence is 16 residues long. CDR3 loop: CASSAHRGSNTDTHYF. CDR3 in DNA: TGTGCCAGCAGCGCCCACAGGGGATCAAACACCGATACGCATTATTTT.

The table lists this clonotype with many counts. The CDR3 bases are TGCGCCAGCAGCTTGGAAGGGGCCCCTTCCTCTGGGGCCAACGTCCTGACTTTC. Translation: CASSLEGAPSSGANVLTF. This chain joins TRBV5-1 and TRBJ2-6; maybe TRBD1 (5 bases). Looked up from germline, CDR1 is SGHRS and CDR2 is YFSETQ. Trimming removed 0 bases from V and 0 bases from J, with 13 bases in between. CDR3 length equals 18 residues.

The CDR3 region has the DNA TGTGCCAGCAGCCCCAGGGATGCCACCGGGGAGCTGTTTTTT. Its protein is CASSPRDATGELFF. This chain connects TRBV11-3 to TRBJ2-2, with D perhaps TRBD1 (5 bases). V was cut by 5 bases and J by 4 bases, with 11 bases left in between. The CDR3 is 14 amino acids. The germline CDR1 and CDR2 sequences are SGHNT and YENEEA.

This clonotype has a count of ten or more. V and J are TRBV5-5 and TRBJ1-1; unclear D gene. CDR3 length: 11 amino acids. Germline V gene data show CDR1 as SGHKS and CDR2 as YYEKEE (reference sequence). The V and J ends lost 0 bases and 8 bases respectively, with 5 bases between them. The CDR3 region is CASSLETEAFF. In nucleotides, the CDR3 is TGTGCCAGCAGCTTGGAGACAGAAGCTTTCTTT.

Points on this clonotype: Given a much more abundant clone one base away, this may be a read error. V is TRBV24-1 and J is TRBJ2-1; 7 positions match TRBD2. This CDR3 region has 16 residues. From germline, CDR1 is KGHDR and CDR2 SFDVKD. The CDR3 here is CATSDFGLAERDEQSF. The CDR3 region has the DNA TGTGCCACCAGTGATTTCGGGCTAGCGGAGAGGGATGAGCAGTCCTTC.

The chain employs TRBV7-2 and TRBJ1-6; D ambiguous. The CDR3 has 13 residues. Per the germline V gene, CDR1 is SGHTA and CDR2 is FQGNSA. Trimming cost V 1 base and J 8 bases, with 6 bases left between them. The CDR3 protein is CASSLGPDSPLHF. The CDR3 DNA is TGTGCCAGCAGCTTAGGCCCCGATTCACCCCTCCACTTT.

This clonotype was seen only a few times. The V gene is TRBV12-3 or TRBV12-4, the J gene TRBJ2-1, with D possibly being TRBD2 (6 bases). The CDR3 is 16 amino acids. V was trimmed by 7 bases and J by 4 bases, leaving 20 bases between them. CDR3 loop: CASTFGAGGFYNEQFF. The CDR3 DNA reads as TGTGCCAGCACCTTTGGAGCGGGTGGGTTTTACAATGAGCAGTTCTTC.

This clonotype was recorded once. CDR3 in DNA: TGCGCCAGCAGCTTATCTCTAGCGGGAGTGGGAGATACGCAGTATTTT. The encoded protein is CASSLSLAGVGDTQYF. V and J are TRBV5-1 and TRBJ2-3, with 10 bases aligning to TRBD2. The CDR3 sequence is 16 residues long. In germline, CDR1 is SGHRS, CDR2 YFSETQ. V shed 2 bases and J 5 bases; nucleotides not matched to a gene: 8.